This T cell receptor (beta chain) was sequenced in a study of CD8+ T cells in alopecia areata. Extracted RNA was reverse transcribed, and the resulting cDNA served as sequencing template. Method: immunoSEQ multiplex PCR; TCRdb's copy keeps in-frame clones and lacks some. This table has approximately 150,000 clones, about 67% appearing once. Germline CDR1 and CDR2: SGHAT and FQNNGV. The CDR3 runs to 14 residues. Trimming removed 3 bases at V and 8 bases at J, with 16 bases between. The source is a human donor with alopecia areata. The chain couples TRBV11-2 to TRBJ2-5; perhaps TRBD2 as D (5 bases). The sequencing here drew on CD8+ T cells sorted from blood, taken at week 0. In DNA form, the CDR3 reads TGTGCCAGCAGCTTGGCCGACACTCCGGGAACCCAGTACTTC. This sequence encodes CASSLADTPGTQYF.